This TCR beta chain stems from a study of regulatory T cells in long-lasting Graves disease. Notes on the study in general: A limited number of samples was an acknowledged limitation. TRBV28, TRBJ1-2 and TRBJ2-5 were segments that persistent disease favored.

CDR1 and CDR2 (germline): DFQATT, SNEGSKA (reference sequence). The V end was cut by 5 bases, the J end by 0 bases, with 14 bases between. CDR3 length: 14 amino acids. This clonotype was detected many times. Its antigen remains unknown. Time point meaning: persistent/refractory GD, antithyroid drugs over 5 years with positive TRAb. PBMC-extracted RNA yielded the TCR library. A roughly 10-milliliter sample of peripheral blood was drawn into EDTA tubes. Assembly of TCR beta libraries relied on iRepertoire HTBI primers together with Arm-PCR of CDR3 regions. MiXCR, run by TCRdb on the multiplex PCR reads, gives a single entry per CDR3 protein. The table has roughly 500,000 distinct CDR3 sequences, about 20% seen once.

The source was peripheral blood mononuclear cells (PBMCs), collected when the disease was refractory, from a patient treated with antithyroid drugs. This TCR was recovered from a female donor with Graves disease. V gene TRBV20-1 combines with J gene TRBJ2-7, with D unclear. The CDR3, as DNA: TGCAGTGCTGCGAGGACGGCAACCTCCTACGAGCAGTACTTC. Its translation: CSAARTATSYEQYF.